The 2 T cell receptor beta chains listed next were all sequenced from one sample in a study of blood T cell repertoires in COVID-19 (dated by TCRdb to 2018 to 2020). The method behind the library was the immunoSEQ multiplex PCR assay. The table was pulled from immuneACCESS by TCRdb, which kept in-frame rearrangements only. Such tables lose some clones; where checked, under half of the loss comes from unresolved V genes, and the rest has no known cause. This sample is represented by 220,000 or so clones; about 80% of them were singletons. Of the sample, 2% to 2.5% is held by the ten largest clones. The sequenced sample consisted of peripheral blood. The origin of the receptors is a woman in her fifties or sixties with acute or convalescent COVID-19.

There are many counts of this clone. The chain couples TRBV5-6 to TRBJ1-2; D possibly corresponds to TRBD1 (5 bases). The length of the CDR3 is 16 residues. CDR1 SGHDT and CDR2 YYEEEE come from the germline V gene. V was trimmed by 4 bases and J by 3 bases, leaving 19 bases between them. As DNA, the CDR3 is TGTGCCAGCAGCCCGACCCCACAGGAGGGCTACTATGGCTACACCTTC. This codes for CASSPTPQEGYYGYTF. Looking up the rest from reference TRBV5-6 and TRBJ1-2 gives the full variable domain: DAGVTQSPTHLIKTRGQQVTLRCSPKSGHDTVSWYQQALGQGPQFIFQYYEEEERQRGNFPDRFSGHQFPNYSSELNVNALLLGDSALYLCASSPTPQEGYYGYTFGSGTRLTVV.

The chain has TRBV6-5 and TRBJ1-2, with D possibly matching TRBD1 (5 bases). V lost 2 bases and J 4 bases, leaving 5 bases between the germline ends. The CDR3 runs to 12 residues. In germline, CDR1 is MNHEY, CDR2 SVGAGI. CDR3 amino acids: CASSYRGYGYTF. CDR3 coding DNA: TGTGCCAGCAGTTACAGGGGCTATGGCTACACCTTC.